The T cell receptor (beta chain) described here comes from a study of beta chain features in type 1 diabetes. Points from the study as a whole: Across patients, naive, central memory and Treg TCRB repertoires exhibited apparently greater similarity than was observed across healthy donors. Across all four CD4+ subsets, people with type 1 diabetes showed modestly shorter TCRB CDR3s.

Points on this clone: Its specificity is not known.

The CDR3 consists of 15 residues. V was pared by 7 bases and J by 2 bases, with 6 bases of the junction left unmatched. Germline CDR1 MDHEN, CDR2 SYDVKM. Expressed TCRB transcripts were sequenced because the entire RNA isolate underwent reverse transcription. The repertoire was sequenced with immunoSEQ multiplex PCR; TCRdb's copy has only in-frame clones and lacks some. The table includes around 130,000 clones, about 10% detected once. The rearrangement links TRBV28 to TRBJ2-2; TRBD2 matches 8 bases. Sequencing was performed on central memory CD4+ T cells from blood. The sequence was collected from a man under 40 with type 1 diabetes. CDR3 loop: CASIGGGTNTGELFF. The CDR3 DNA follows: TGTGCCAGCATCGGGGGGGGGACTAACACCGGGGAGCTGTTTTTT.